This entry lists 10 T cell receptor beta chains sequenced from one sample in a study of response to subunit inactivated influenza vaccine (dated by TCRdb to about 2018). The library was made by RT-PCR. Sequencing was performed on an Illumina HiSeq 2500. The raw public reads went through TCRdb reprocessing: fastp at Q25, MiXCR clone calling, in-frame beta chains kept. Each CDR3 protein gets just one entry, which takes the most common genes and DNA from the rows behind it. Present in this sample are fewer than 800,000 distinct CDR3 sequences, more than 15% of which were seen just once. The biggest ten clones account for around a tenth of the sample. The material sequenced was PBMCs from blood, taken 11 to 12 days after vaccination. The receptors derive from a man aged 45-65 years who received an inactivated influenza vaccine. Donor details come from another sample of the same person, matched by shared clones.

CDR3 coding DNA: TGTGCCAGCTCAAGGGGACTAGCGGGGGGGCCCCGTTACAATGAGCAGTTCTTC. It specifies CASSRGLAGGPRYNEQFF. The V and J genes are TRBV18 and TRBJ2-1, with 16 bases that match TRBD2. V lost 5 bases, J lost 4 bases, and 8 bases stayed unmatched. Germline loops: CDR1 KGHSH, CDR2 LQKENI. The CDR3 length is 18 residues.

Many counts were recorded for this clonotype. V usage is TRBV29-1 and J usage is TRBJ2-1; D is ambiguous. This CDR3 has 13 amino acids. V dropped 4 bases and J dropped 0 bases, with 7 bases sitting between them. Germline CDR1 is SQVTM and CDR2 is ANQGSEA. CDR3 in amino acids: CSVAHSSYNEQFF. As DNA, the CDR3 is TGCAGCGTTGCCCACAGCTCCTACAATGAGCAGTTCTTC.

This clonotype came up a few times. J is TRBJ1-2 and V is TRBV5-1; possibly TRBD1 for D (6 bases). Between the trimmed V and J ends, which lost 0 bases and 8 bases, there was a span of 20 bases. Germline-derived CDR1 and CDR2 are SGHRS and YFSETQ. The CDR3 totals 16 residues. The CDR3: CASSLAYRVLSFGYTF. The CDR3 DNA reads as TGCGCCAGCAGCTTGGCCTACAGGGTGTTAAGCTTCGGCTACACCTTC.

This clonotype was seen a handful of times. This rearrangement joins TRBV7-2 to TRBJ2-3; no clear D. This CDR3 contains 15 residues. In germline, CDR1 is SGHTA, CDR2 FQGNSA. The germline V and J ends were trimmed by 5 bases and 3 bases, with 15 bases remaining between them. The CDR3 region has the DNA TGTGCCAGCAGCCCTACCCGGCGCAGTACAGATACGCAGTATTTT. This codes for CASSPTRRSTDTQYF.

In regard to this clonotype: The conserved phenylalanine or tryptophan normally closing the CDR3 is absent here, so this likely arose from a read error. The CDR3 DNA sequence: TGTGCCAGCAGTCCCCCGGACAGGATAGAAGAGACCCAGTACTCC. This encodes CASSPPDRIEETQYS. The V call is TRBV12-3 or TRBV12-4, the J call TRBJ2-5; 7 bases match TRBD1. CDR3 size: 15 residues. Germline trimming cut 5 bases from V and 3 bases from J; bases unmatched to any gene: 9.

The CDR3 nucleotides read TGCAGTGCTCCCGTGCCCGTAAGGGGAGAGACCCAGTACTTC. Translating it yields CSAPVPVRGETQYF. This chain links TRBV20-1 with TRBJ2-5, with a possible D match to TRBD1 (5 bases). Germline V gene lookup returns CDR1 DFQATT and CDR2 SNEGSKA (reference sequence). Between the trimmed V and J ends, which lost 5 bases and 4 bases, there was a span of 17 bases. The CDR3 is made up of 14 amino acids.

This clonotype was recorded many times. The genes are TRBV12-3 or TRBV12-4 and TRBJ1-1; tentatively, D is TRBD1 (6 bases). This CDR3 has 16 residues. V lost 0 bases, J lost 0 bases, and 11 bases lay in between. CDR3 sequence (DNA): TGTGCCAGCAGTTTAGCAGGGGGACCTATGAACACTGAAGCTTTCTTT. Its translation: CASSLAGGPMNTEAFF.

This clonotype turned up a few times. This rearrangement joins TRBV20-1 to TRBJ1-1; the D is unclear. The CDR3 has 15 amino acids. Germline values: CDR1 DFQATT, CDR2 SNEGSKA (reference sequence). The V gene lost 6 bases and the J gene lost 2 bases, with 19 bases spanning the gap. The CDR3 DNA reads TGCAGTGCCAAGGGTAGCCTGGACCTCAACACTGAAGCTTTCTTT. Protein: CSAKGSLDLNTEAFF.

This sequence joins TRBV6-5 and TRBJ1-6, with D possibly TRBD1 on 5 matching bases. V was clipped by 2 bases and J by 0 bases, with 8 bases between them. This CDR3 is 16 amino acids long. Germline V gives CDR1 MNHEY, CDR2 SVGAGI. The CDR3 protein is CASSYGGTSYNSPLHF. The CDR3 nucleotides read TGTGCCAGCAGTTACGGGGGGACCTCCTATAATTCACCCCTCCACTTT.

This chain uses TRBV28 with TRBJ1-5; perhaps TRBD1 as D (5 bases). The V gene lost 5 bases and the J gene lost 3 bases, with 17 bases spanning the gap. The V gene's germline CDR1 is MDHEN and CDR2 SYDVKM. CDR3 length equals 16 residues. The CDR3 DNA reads TGTGCCAGCAGTCCTTGGGGCGGGGGGAACAATCAGCCCCAGCATTTT. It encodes CASSPWGGGNNQPQHF.